This TCR beta chain was captured in a study of blood T cell repertoires in COVID-19. Overall study: The United States, Italy and Spain supplied acute and convalescent COVID-19 samples. Nucleic acid was either cDNA or gDNA, and it came from T cells, B-cell-depleted T cells, or PBMCs.

Germline V gives CDR1 MDHEN, CDR2 SYDVKM. The CDR3 runs 14 residues. The ends lost 5 bases at V and 7 bases at J; junction bases unmatched: 6. TCRdb's copy holds only in-frame clones and misses some; the assay was immunoSEQ multiplex PCR. In the table there are about 270,000 clones, approximately 86% of which are singletons. The specimen was peripheral blood. This receptor was identified in a woman aged 18 to 35 with acute or convalescent COVID-19. The chain joins TRBV28 to TRBJ2-2; TRBD1 agrees at 8 bases. CDR3 amino acids: CASSPRTGIGELFF. The CDR3, as DNA: TGTGCCAGCAGTCCCAGGACAGGGATCGGGGAGCTGTTTTTT.